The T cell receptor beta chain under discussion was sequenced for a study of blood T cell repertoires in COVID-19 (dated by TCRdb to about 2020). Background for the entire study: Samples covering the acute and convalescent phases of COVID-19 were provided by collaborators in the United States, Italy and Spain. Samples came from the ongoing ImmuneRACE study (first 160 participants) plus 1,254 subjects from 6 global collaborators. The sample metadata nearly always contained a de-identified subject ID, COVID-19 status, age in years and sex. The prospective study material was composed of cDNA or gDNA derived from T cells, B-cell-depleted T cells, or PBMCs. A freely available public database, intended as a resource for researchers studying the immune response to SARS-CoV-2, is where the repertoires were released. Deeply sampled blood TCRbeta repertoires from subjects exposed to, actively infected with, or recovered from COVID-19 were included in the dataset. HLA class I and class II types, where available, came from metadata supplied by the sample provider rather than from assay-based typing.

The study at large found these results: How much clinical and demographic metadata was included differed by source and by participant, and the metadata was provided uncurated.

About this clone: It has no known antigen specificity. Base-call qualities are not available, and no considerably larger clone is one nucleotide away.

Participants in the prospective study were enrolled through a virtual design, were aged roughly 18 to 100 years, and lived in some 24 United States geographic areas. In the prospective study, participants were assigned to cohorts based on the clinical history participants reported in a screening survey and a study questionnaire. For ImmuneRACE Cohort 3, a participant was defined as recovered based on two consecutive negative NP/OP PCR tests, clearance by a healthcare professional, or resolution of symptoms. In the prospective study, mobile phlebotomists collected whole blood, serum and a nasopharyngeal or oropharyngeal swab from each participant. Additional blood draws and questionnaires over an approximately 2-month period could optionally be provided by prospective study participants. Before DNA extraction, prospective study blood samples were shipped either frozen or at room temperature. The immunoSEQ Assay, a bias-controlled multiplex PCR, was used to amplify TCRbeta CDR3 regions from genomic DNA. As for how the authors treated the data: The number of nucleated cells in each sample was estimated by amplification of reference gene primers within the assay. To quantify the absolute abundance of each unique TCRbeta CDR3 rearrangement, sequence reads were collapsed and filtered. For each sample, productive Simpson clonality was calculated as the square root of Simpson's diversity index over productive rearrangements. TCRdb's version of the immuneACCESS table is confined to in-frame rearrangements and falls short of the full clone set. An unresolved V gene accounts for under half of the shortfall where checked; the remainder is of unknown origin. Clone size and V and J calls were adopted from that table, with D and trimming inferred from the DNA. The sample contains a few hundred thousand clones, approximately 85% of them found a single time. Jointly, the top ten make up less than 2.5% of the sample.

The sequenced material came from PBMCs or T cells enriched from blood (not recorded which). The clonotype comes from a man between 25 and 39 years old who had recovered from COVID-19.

This receptor carries the CDR3 CASSQVGPYTF. The DNA reads TGTGCCAGCAGCCAAGTGGGCCCCTACACCTTC. The chain is assembled from TRBV14 and TRBJ1-2, with no reliable assignment of the D segment. V lost 1 base and J lost 10 bases; the stretch between them is 7 bases long. The germline V gene supplies CDR1 SGHDN and CDR2 FVKESK. There are 11 amino acids in the CDR3, from cysteine to phenylalanine inclusive. CDR3 DNA is the only sequence kept; it has 33 bases, read in frame from the first base.